This T cell receptor beta chain was identified during a study of beta chain features in type 1 diabetes. Study conclusions and caveats: For type 1 diabetes patients, VDJ junctions showed fewer insertions and more deletions.

Regarding this clone: Its antigen is unknown.

V lost 5 bases to trimming and J lost 0 bases; unmatched junction nucleotides: 7. Germline V gene lookup returns CDR1 LNHNV and CDR2 YYDKDF (reference sequence). The CDR3 covers 18 residues. The authors reverse transcribed all of the isolated RNA, so sequencing captured expressed TCRB transcripts. Sequencing was performed with immunoSEQ multiplex PCR; in TCRdb, only in-frame clones are kept and a portion is missing. The sample contains 900,000 or so clones, roughly a sixth of which appear only once. The chain is built from TRBV15 and TRBJ2-6, with 10 bases that match TRBD1. The sample comprised naive CD4+ T cells from blood. The source is a woman in her late teens or twenties in good health. The CDR3 protein is CATSLDRGLGSGANVLTF. CDR3 coding DNA: TGTGCCACCAGCTTGGACAGGGGGTTAGGCTCTGGGGCCAACGTCCTGACTTTC. Full variable domain (rest looked up from reference TRBV15 and TRBJ2-6): DAMVIQNPRYQVTQFGKPVTLSCSQTLNHNVMYWYQQKSSQAPKLLFHYYDKDFNNEADTPDNFQSRRPNTSFCFLDIRSPGLGDTAMYLCATSLDRGLGSGANVLTFGAGSRLTVL.